Listed here are 21 T cell receptor beta chains from one sample, sequenced in a study of T cells in Graves' hyperthyroidism and ophthalmopathy. Template material for amplifying TCR beta CDR3 regions consisted of RNA transcripts. In the first-round RT-PCR of the TCR CDR3, the HTBI primer set was used. TCRdb recomputed calls from the multiplex PCR reads with MiXCR, one row per CDR3 protein. This table holds 250,000 to 300,000 distinct CDR3 sequences, approximately 18% found once. Sequencing was performed on blood. All receptors derive from a man between 50 and 59 years old with Graves' ophthalmopathy.

A few counts support this clonotype. This chain links TRBV9 with TRBJ2-1, with 7 positions matching TRBD2. Per germline, CDR1 SGDLS and CDR2 YYNGEE. The CDR3 sequence is 15 residues long. J was trimmed by 3 bases and V by 0 bases; bases with no gene match: 3. CDR3 DNA sequence: TGTGCCAGCAGCGTAGGCGGGAGAGACTACAATGAGCAGTTCTTC. This translates into CASSVGGRDYNEQFF.

The chain links TRBV28 to TRBJ2-7; D uncertain. Trimming removed 1 base from V and 0 bases from J, with 10 bases in between. Germline CDR1 and CDR2: MDHEN and SYDVKM. The CDR3 is made up of 15 amino acids. The CDR3 is CASSLYLQSSYEQYF. CDR3 DNA sequence: TGTGCCAGCAGTTTATATTTGCAGAGCTCCTACGAGCAGTACTTC.

This clonotype appeared a few times. This chain joins TRBV20-1 and TRBJ2-5, with D perhaps TRBD1 (5 bases). V lost 7 bases and J 6 bases, leaving 15 bases between the germline ends. The CDR3 is 12 residues long. Germline V gene sequence: CDR1 DFQATT, CDR2 SNEGSKA (reference sequence). CDR3 in DNA: TGCAGTGGCTCGGACACGGTGCAGACCCAGTACTTC. Translated: CSGSDTVQTQYF.

V usage is TRBV12-3 or TRBV12-4 and J usage is TRBJ1-2; 9 positions match TRBD1. The CDR3 length is 16 residues. The trim removed 4 bases at V and 6 bases at J, leaving 12 bases unmatched. This CDR3 reads CASSSRGQGKDNGYTF. The CDR3 nucleotides read TGTGCCAGCAGTTCCCGAGGACAGGGGAAAGATAATGGCTACACCTTC.

The rearrangement links TRBV11-2 to TRBJ1-2; TRBD1 is a possible D gene (6 bases). Germline-derived CDR1 and CDR2 are SGHAT and FQNNGV. The CDR3 extends over 14 amino acids. V lost 3 bases, J lost 7 bases, and 15 bases lay in between. CDR3 in amino acids: CASSFSEQGFGYTF. The CDR3 nucleotides are TGTGCCAGCAGCTTTAGCGAACAGGGATTTGGCTACACCTTC.

V usage is TRBV11-2 and J usage is TRBJ2-6; 7 bases fit TRBD1. Germline trimming cut 5 bases from V and 4 bases from J; bases unmatched to any gene: 8. The CDR3 extends over 16 amino acids. Germline assignment: CDR1 SGHAT and CDR2 FQNNGV. The CDR3 region has the DNA TGTGCCAGCAGCGATTACAGGGGACAAGGGGCCAACGTCCTGACTTTC. It yields the protein CASSDYRGQGANVLTF.

This clonotype was counted only a few times. The chain is built from TRBV24-1 and TRBJ2-4; D is uncertain. Per the germline V gene, CDR1 is KGHDR and CDR2 is SFDVKD. The germline V and J ends were trimmed by 3 bases and 6 bases, with 11 bases remaining between them. The CDR3 consists of 14 residues. CDR3 residues: CATSDVKITNIQYF. In DNA, the CDR3 is TGTGCCACCAGTGATGTGAAGATTACAAACATTCAGTACTTC.

V is TRBV5-8 and J is TRBJ2-1, with a tentative D call TRBD2 (6 bases). The CDR3 is 14 residues long. Trimming took off 0 bases at V and 4 bases at J, with 8 bases between the two ends. The germline CDR1 and CDR2 sequences are SGHTS and YDEGEE. The DNA of the CDR3 is TGTGCCAGCAGCTTGGGCGGGAAATACAATGAGCAGTTCTTC. This gives the protein CASSLGGKYNEQFF.

The V call is TRBV5-6, the J call TRBJ2-7, with TRBD1 identical over 9 bases. V trimming: 0 bases; J trimming: 2 bases; junction bases outside the gene matches: 6. CDR1 is SGHDT and CDR2 is YYEEEE in the germline V gene. The CDR3 consists of 16 residues. The CDR3 DNA is TGTGCCAGCAGCTTGGATGGGACAGGGATCCCCTACGAGCAGTACTTC. Translating it yields CASSLDGTGIPYEQYF.

The gene calls are TRBV5-1 and TRBJ1-6; weak D call: TRBD1 (6 bases). Germline lookup yields CDR1 SGHRS and CDR2 YFSETQ. The CDR3 extends over 16 amino acids. Trimming pared 6 bases from V and 7 bases from J, leaving 20 bases between. CDR3 DNA: TGCGCCAGCAAGATCACCGTGGCAGGGGACAATTCACCCCTCCACTTT. It specifies CASKITVAGDNSPLHF.

In its sample, this clonotype was seen many times. The CDR3 sequence is CSARSPGTSTYNEQFF. The CDR3 DNA reads as TGCAGTGCTAGATCCCCCGGGACCTCCACCTACAATGAGCAGTTCTTC. The V and J genes are TRBV20-1 and TRBJ2-1; D is perhaps TRBD1 or TRBD2 (5 bases each). CDR1 is DFQATT, CDR2 SNEGSKA, per germline (reference sequence). With 2 bases removed from V and 2 bases from J, the gap between germline ends came to 16 bases. The CDR3 has 16 amino acids.

The rearrangement uses TRBV6-1 and TRBJ1-1; D not resolved. From germline, CDR1 is MNHNS and CDR2 SASEGT. Trimming pared 7 bases from V and 5 bases from J, leaving 17 bases between. The CDR3 extends over 14 amino acids. The CDR3 region has the DNA TGTGCCAGCAACCGGGAGGGATTACGGACTGAAGCTTTCTTT. Translated: CASNREGLRTEAFF.

The rearrangement joins TRBV6-2 or TRBV6-3 to TRBJ2-7; either TRBD1 or TRBD2 may supply D (5 bases each). The CDR3 has 10 amino acids. With 8 bases removed from V and 9 bases from J, the gap between germline ends came to 11 bases. CDR1 is MNHEY and CDR2 is SVGEGT in the germline V gene. CDR3 region: CASRGEVQYF. DNA for the CDR3: TGTGCCAGCCGAGGGGAAGTGCAGTACTTC.

This clonotype was recorded many times. J is TRBJ1-1 and V is TRBV5-1, with D possibly being TRBD1 (5 bases). In germline, CDR1 is SGHRS, CDR2 YFSETQ. The CDR3 has 14 amino acids. Deletions cut 1 base from V and 3 bases from J, with 10 bases between. This CDR3 is CASSLSGDHTEAFF. DNA for the CDR3: TGCGCCAGCAGCTTGAGTGGGGACCACACTGAAGCTTTCTTT.

This clonotype was recorded a few times. The chain recombines TRBV7-8 with TRBJ2-1; 7 bases fit TRBD2. Looked up from germline, CDR1 is SGHVS and CDR2 is FQNEAQ. J was trimmed by 10 bases and V by 1 base; bases with no gene match: 13. The CDR3 is 16 amino acids. The CDR3 region has the DNA TGTGCCAGCAGCTTAGTGGGCGGGAGAAGCGTTAAGGAGCAGTTCTTC. Protein: CASSLVGGRSVKEQFF.

V is TRBV6-1 and J is TRBJ2-1; D ambiguous. The CDR3 spans 15 residues. The V end was cut by 5 bases, the J end by 2 bases, with 13 bases between. CDR1 is MNHNS and CDR2 is SASEGT in the germline V gene. The CDR3 reads CASSKRENPYNEQFF. Written as DNA, the CDR3 is TGTGCCAGCAGTAAAAGGGAAAACCCCTACAATGAGCAGTTCTTC.

This clonotype came up many times. The rearrangement joins TRBV20-1 to TRBJ2-4; 10 nucleotides agree with TRBD2. J was trimmed by 1 base and V by 8 bases; bases with no gene match: 8. The V gene's germline CDR1 is DFQATT and CDR2 SNEGSKA (reference sequence). This CDR3 region has 15 residues. The CDR3 spells CSPSSGRRAKNIQYF. The CDR3 DNA reads as TGCAGTCCCAGTAGCGGGAGGAGGGCCAAAAACATTCAGTACTTC.

This clonotype was counted only a few times. This chain uses TRBV4-1 with TRBJ1-5, with 11 bases aligning to TRBD1. CDR1 and CDR2 (germline): MGHRA, YSYEKL. CDR3 length: 16 amino acids. V lost 2 bases to trimming and J lost 11 bases; unmatched junction nucleotides: 11. CDR3 coding DNA: TGCGCCAGCAGCCAATCAGAAGGACAGGGGGCCCCGGCCCAGCATTTT. It specifies CASSQSEGQGAPAQHF.

This clonotype was observed a handful of times. The V gene is TRBV29-1, the J gene TRBJ2-1; D ambiguous. Trimming pared 2 bases from V and 2 bases from J, leaving 4 bases between. This CDR3 spans 12 amino acids. The germline gives CDR1 SQVTM, CDR2 ANQGSEA. The DNA of the CDR3 is TGCAGCGTTGAACAGACCTACAATGAGCAGTTCTTC. Translating it yields CSVEQTYNEQFF.

This clonotype was observed many times. This chain uses TRBV14 with TRBJ2-1; 8 bases match TRBD2. The V gene end was trimmed by 4 bases and the J gene end by 3 bases; junction bases not matched to a gene: 11. The CDR3 totals 17 residues. Looked up from germline, CDR1 is SGHDN and CDR2 is FVKESK. The CDR3 sequence is CASSPEGLAGIYNEQFF. CDR3 nucleotide sequence: TGTGCCAGCAGCCCCGAGGGCTTAGCGGGGATCTACAATGAGCAGTTCTTC.

The rearrangement joins TRBV15 to TRBJ2-7; D remains unclear. The V end was cut by 0 bases, the J end by 0 bases, with 12 bases between. This CDR3 region has 16 residues. Germline V gene data show CDR1 as LNHNV and CDR2 as YYDKDF (reference sequence). The CDR3: CATSRDESDASYEQYF. The CDR3 coding sequence is TGTGCCACCAGCAGAGATGAGAGCGACGCCTCCTACGAGCAGTACTTC.